These 14 T cell receptor beta chains were sequenced from one sample in a study of T cell changes during pregnancy in multiple sclerosis. The method was immunoSEQ multiplex PCR; TCRdb's version includes in-frame clones alone and lacks a portion of them. The table has about 75,000 clones, roughly 90% seen once. Sequencing was performed on peripheral blood, taken in the first trimester of pregnancy. The source of these receptors is a female donor in good health, enrolled as a control in a pregnancy study.

The chain is built from TRBV11-1 and TRBJ1-1; no definite D call. Germline values: CDR1 SGHAT, CDR2 FQDESV (reference sequence). Trimming cost V 6 bases and J 1 base, with 15 bases left between them. The CDR3 totals 15 residues. The CDR3 nucleotides read TGTGCCAGCAGTCCGACCTTCCGGGAGAACACTGAAGCTTTCTTT. Encoded protein: CASSPTFRENTEAFF.

This clone appeared a single time. The V and J genes are TRBV6-4 and TRBJ2-2; possible D gene TRBD2, 5 bases. The CDR3 has 15 amino acids. Per germline, CDR1 MRHNA and CDR2 SNTAGT. V shed 2 bases and J shed 4 bases, with 11 bases lying between them. The CDR3 bases are TGTGCCAGCAGTGACCGGGGAGATGGCACCGGGGAGCTGTTTTTT. Its protein product is CASSDRGDGTGELFF.

This CDR3 is CASSFNGNTEAFF. The CDR3 DNA reads TGTGCCAGCAGTTTCAACGGGAACACTGAAGCTTTCTTT. The chain joins TRBV28 to TRBJ1-1, with unresolved D. The germline V and J ends were trimmed by 3 bases and 1 base, with 6 bases remaining between them. The germline V gene encodes CDR1 MDHEN and CDR2 SYDVKM. The CDR3 loop spans 13 amino acids.

This clone has only a few counts. V and J are TRBV29-1 and TRBJ1-1; 8 bases map to TRBD1. The V gene end was trimmed by 5 bases and the J gene end by 4 bases; junction bases not matched to a gene: 3. The germline gives CDR1 SQVTM, CDR2 ANQGSEA. The CDR3 spans 12 residues. The CDR3 is CSVRQGSTEAFF. The DNA for the CDR3 is TGCAGCGTTCGACAGGGGAGCACTGAAGCTTTCTTT.

This rearrangement joins TRBV10-3 to TRBJ2-7, with 14 bases matching TRBD2. Germline values: CDR1 ENHRY, CDR2 SYGVKD. There are 15 residues in the CDR3. With 6 bases clipped from V and 1 base from J, the junction kept 2 bases outside the gene matches. CDR3 protein: CAIRGLAGVSYEQYF. The CDR3 DNA reads TGTGCCATCAGGGGACTAGCGGGGGTGTCCTACGAGCAGTACTTC.

V and J are TRBV6-1 and TRBJ2-7, with a tentative D call TRBD1 (5 bases). This CDR3 comprises 14 residues. Between the trimmed V and J ends, which lost 6 bases and 3 bases, there was a span of 15 bases. The germline V gene encodes CDR1 MNHNS and CDR2 SASEGT. The CDR3 coding sequence is TGTGCCAGCAGCAGGACAAGAGTGATCTACGAGCAGTACTTC. Protein product: CASSRTRVIYEQYF.

The gene calls are TRBV7-9 and TRBJ2-1; 11 nucleotides agree with TRBD2. Germline V CDR1 and CDR2: SEHNR, FQNEAQ (reference sequence). This CDR3 comprises 15 residues. V lost 5 bases to trimming and J lost 3 bases; unmatched junction nucleotides: 3. CDR3 bases: TGTGCCAGCAGCACCGGGACTAGCGGCTACAATGAGCAGTTCTTC. As protein: CASSTGTSGYNEQFF.

V usage is TRBV5-1 and J usage is TRBJ2-7; 16 bases fit TRBD2. The length of the CDR3 is 20 residues. Losses at the gene ends were 0 bases for V and 0 bases for J; bases not matched to a gene: 9. Per germline, CDR1 SGHRS and CDR2 YFSETQ. Written as DNA, the CDR3 is TGCGCCAGCAGCTTGGCCGCTACGGGACTAGCGGGGGGGTTCTCCTACGAGCAGTACTTC. This translates into CASSLAATGLAGGFSYEQYF.

V is TRBV5-6 and J is TRBJ2-3; no clear D gene. Germline CDR1 SGHDT, CDR2 YYEEEE. The V end was cut by 2 bases, the J end by 3 bases, with 4 bases between. The CDR3 contains 12 residues. The CDR3 DNA follows: TGTGCCAGCAGCTTTGTAACAGATACGCAGTATTTT. Amino acid sequence: CASSFVTDTQYF.

J is TRBJ1-1 and V is TRBV19, with D possibly being TRBD1 (5 bases). With 1 base removed from V and 8 bases from J, the gap between germline ends came to 11 bases. The CDR3 totals 13 residues. Germline V gene data show CDR1 as LNHDA and CDR2 as SQIVND (reference sequence). CDR3 in amino acids: CASSIVGNREAFF. CDR3 DNA: TGTGCCAGTAGTATAGTGGGAAACAGGGAAGCTTTCTTT.

The CDR3 here is CASSPRLAGAGTDTQYF. The CDR3 DNA reads as TGTGCCAGCTCACCACGATTAGCGGGGGCGGGCACAGATACGCAGTATTTT. The chain has TRBV18 and TRBJ2-3, with TRBD2 matching over 9 bases. This CDR3 has 17 amino acids. The V gene's germline CDR1 is KGHSH and CDR2 LQKENI. J was trimmed by 1 base and V by 1 base; bases with no gene match: 6.

The chain combines TRBV11-2 with TRBJ2-5; 8 bases map to TRBD1. Germline V lookup: CDR1 SGHAT, CDR2 FQNNGV. With 4 bases clipped from V and 0 bases from J, the junction kept 4 bases outside the gene matches. The CDR3 covers 15 residues. CDR3 DNA sequence: TGTGCCAGCAGCTCGGGACAGGCGTACCAAGAGACCCAGTACTTC. Protein product: CASSSGQAYQETQYF.

The chain uses TRBV27 and TRBJ1-2; TRBD1 might be the D (5 bases). The V end lost 10 bases, the J end lost 5 bases, and 17 bases lay between the germline ends. The CDR3 totals 13 residues. Germline CDR1 is MNHEY and CDR2 is SMNVEV (reference sequence). CDR3 amino acids: CATLDRREYGYTF. The DNA of the CDR3 is TGTGCCACCCTCGACAGAAGAGAGTATGGCTACACCTTC.

V is TRBV19 and J is TRBJ1-3; TRBD1 matches 8 bases. The CDR3 is made up of 14 amino acids. The V and J ends lost 9 bases and 8 bases, in that order; junction bases with no gene match: 12. Germline assignment: CDR1 LNHDA and CDR2 SQIVND (reference sequence). CDR3 loop: CASAIQGAADTIYF. CDR3 bases: TGTGCCAGCGCCATCCAGGGGGCAGCGGACACCATATATTTT.